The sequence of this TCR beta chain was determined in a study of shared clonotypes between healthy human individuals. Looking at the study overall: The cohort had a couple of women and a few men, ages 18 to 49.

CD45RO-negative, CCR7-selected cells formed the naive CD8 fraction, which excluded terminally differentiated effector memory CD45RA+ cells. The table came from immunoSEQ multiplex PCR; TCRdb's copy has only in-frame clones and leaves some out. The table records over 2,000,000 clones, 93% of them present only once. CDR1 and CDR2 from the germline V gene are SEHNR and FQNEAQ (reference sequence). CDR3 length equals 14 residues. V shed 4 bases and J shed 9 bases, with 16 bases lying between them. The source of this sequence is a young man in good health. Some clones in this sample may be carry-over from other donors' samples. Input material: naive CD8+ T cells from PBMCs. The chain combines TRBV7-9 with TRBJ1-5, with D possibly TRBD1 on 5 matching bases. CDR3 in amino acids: CASSSDQGKGPQHF. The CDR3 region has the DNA TGTGCCAGCAGCTCAGACCAGGGAAAGGGGCCCCAGCATTTT. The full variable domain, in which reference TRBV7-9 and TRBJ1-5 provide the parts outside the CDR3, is DTGVSQNPRHKITKRGQNVTFRCDPISEHNRLYWYRQTLGQGPEFLTYFQNEAQLEKSRLLSDRFSAERPKGSFSTLEIQRTEQGDSAMYLCASSSDQGKGPQHFGDGTRLSIL.